These 5 T cell receptor beta chains were sequenced from one sample in a study of shared clonotypes between healthy human individuals (dated by TCRdb to the early 2020s). Receptor amplification or capture employed the immunoSEQ multiplex PCR assay. Held by TCRdb, this immuneACCESS table contains in-frame sequences only and omits some clones. Under half of the omission traces to an unresolved V gene where checked; the cause of the rest is unknown. This sample has some 500,000 clones in its table, and 90% to 96% of those were observed once. 0.05% to 0.07% of the sample is in the top ten clones. Sequenced: naive CD4+ T cells sorted from blood. The cell subset or site label, as the study defines it: CD45RA+ positively selected. The receptors derive from a woman aged 25 to 39 in good health.

V and J are TRBV6-5 and TRBJ1-2, with TRBD1 as a possible D gene (6 bases). V was shortened by 0 bases and J by 4 bases, with 9 bases between the two germline ends. CDR1 MNHEY and CDR2 SVGAGI come from the germline V gene. The CDR3 is made up of 14 amino acids. The CDR3 loop is CASSYSRGAYGYTF. As DNA, the CDR3 is TGTGCCAGCAGTTACTCTAGGGGGGCCTATGGCTACACCTTC.

The chain couples TRBV29-1 to TRBJ1-2; D gene unclear. CDR3 length: 12 amino acids. Germline loops: CDR1 SQVTM, CDR2 ANQGSEA. V shed 2 bases and J shed 2 bases, with 6 bases lying between them. The chain's CDR3 is CSVESGNYGYTF. Written as DNA, the CDR3 is TGCAGCGTTGAATCCGGGAACTATGGCTACACCTTC.

This chain connects TRBV5-1 to TRBJ1-6; no clear D. The CDR3 has 16 residues. Germline CDR1 and CDR2: SGHRS and YFSETQ. V lost 0 bases to trimming and J lost 0 bases, with 7 bases between them. CDR3 sequence reads: CASSLVGSSYNSPLHF. The CDR3 region has the DNA TGCGCCAGCAGCTTGGTGGGGAGCTCCTATAATTCACCCCTCCACTTT. The full variable domain, rest sourced from reference TRBV5-1 and TRBJ1-6, is KAGVTQTPRYLIKTRGQQVTLSCSPISGHRSVSWYQQTPGQGLQFLFEYFSETQRNKGNFPGRFSGRQFSNSRSEMNVSTLELGDSALYLCASSLVGSSYNSPLHFGNGTRLTVT.

This sequence joins TRBV27 and TRBJ2-2; D call uncertain. Germline loops: CDR1 MNHEY, CDR2 SMNVEV (reference sequence). The CDR3 sequence is 15 residues long. V was trimmed by 3 bases and J by 0 bases, leaving 8 bases between them. The CDR3 loop reads CASSFKAANTGELFF. The CDR3 bases are TGTGCCAGCAGTTTTAAGGCAGCGAACACCGGGGAGCTGTTTTTT.

V usage is TRBV5-1 and J usage is TRBJ2-3; 13 positions match TRBD2. Germline V gene lookup returns CDR1 SGHRS and CDR2 YFSETQ. The CDR3 sequence is 23 residues long. V dropped 1 base and J dropped 0; count of bases not matched to a gene: 20. CDR3 DNA sequence: TGCGCCAGCAGCTTGAATACCCGGACTAGCGGGAGTTTTGGGCATCCTAGCACAGATACGCAGTATTTT. Its translation: CASSLNTRTSGSFGHPSTDTQYF. The complete variable domain, with remaining parts taken from reference TRBV5-1 and TRBJ2-3, reads KAGVTQTPRYLIKTRGQQVTLSCSPISGHRSVSWYQQTPGQGLQFLFEYFSETQRNKGNFPGRFSGRQFSNSRSEMNVSTLELGDSALYLCASSLNTRTSGSFGHPSTDTQYFGPGTRLTVL.